This T cell receptor beta chain was recorded in a study of persistence of HIV-infected CD4 T cells. General observations from the study: The rare CMV-responding cells with HIV-1 proviruses were not separately TCR-sequenced. Proviral oligoclonality tracked with TCR oligoclonality within the same sorted cells. Antigen-responding cells were enriched for degenerate expanded CDR3beta sequences.

Note on this clone: Its antigen remains unidentified.

The ends lost 5 bases at V and 10 bases at J; junction bases unmatched: 3. The CDR3 runs 11 residues. CDR1 MNHEY and CDR2 SVGEGT come from the germline V gene. Anti-CD3/anti-CD28 beads served as a nonspecific positive control stimulus. Sorting selected CD4+ T cells upregulating both CD40 ligand and CD69. Plasma HIV-1 RNA stayed below 50 copies/mL for at least 4 years. The libraries were made with immunoSEQ version 4 in survey mode. TCRdb's copy holds only in-frame clones and misses some; the assay was immunoSEQ multiplex PCR. This table holds under 45,000 clones, roughly 90% found once. The sequence was collected from an adult man with HIV who was CMV-seropositive. V is TRBV6-2 or TRBV6-3 and J is TRBJ1-1; TRBD1 aligns across 8 bases. The specimen comprised CD4+ T cells sorted from PBMCs after roughly 18-hour stimulation, sampled from a patient who received antiretroviral therapy. CDR3 loop: CASSTRGRAFF. In nucleotides, the CDR3 is TGTGCCAGCAGTACCAGGGGGCGAGCTTTCTTT.